A selection of T cell receptor beta chains follows, all from one sample in a study of shared clonotypes between healthy human individuals. Sequenced by immunoSEQ multiplex PCR; TCRdb stores in-frame clones only, minus some. Here the sample spans 1.4 million or so clones, about 98.5% being singletons. Sequencing was carried out using naive CD4+ T cells sorted from blood. Receptors were obtained from a man aged 30 to 45 in good health. Both conserved end residues are part of each CDR3. The D gene is left open where the match is weak. A clone size is listed for some rows: how often the clone was seen (once, few, many), or a class if it is expanded.

v_call	j_call	d_call	clone_size	cdr3_aa	cdr3_nt
TRBV19	TRBJ2-1	TRBD2	-	CASKGWQGGLAGPSSYNEQFF	TGTGCCAGTAAGGGATGGCAGGGCGGGCTAGCGGGACCAAGCTCCTACAATGAGCAGTTCTTC
TRBV10-3	TRBJ1-1	-	-	CAISDPRRNTEAFF	TGTGCCATCAGTGATCCCCGACGGAACACTGAAGCTTTCTTT
TRBV11-3	TRBJ2-7	-	-	CASSLDGGKQYF	TGTGCCAGCAGCTTAGATGGGGGTAAGCAGTACTTC
TRBV18	TRBJ1-3	-	-	CASSPDRSSGNTIYF	TGTGCCAGCTCACCAGACAGAAGCTCTGGAAACACCATATATTTT
TRBV4-1	TRBJ2-7	TRBD1	-	CASSQDPGGTYEQYF	TGCGCCAGCAGCCAAGACCCAGGGGGTACGTACGAGCAGTACTTC
TRBV9	TRBJ2-3	-	-	CASSVVGGPDTQYF	TGTGCCAGCAGCGTAGTCGGCGGGCCAGATACGCAGTATTTT
TRBV29-1	TRBJ2-3	-	-	CTSSSRHTDTQYF	TGCACCTCTTCCTCCCGCCACACAGATACGCAGTATTTT
TRBV28	TRBJ2-1	TRBD2	once	CASSFGSGRAFHEQFF	TGTGCCAGCAGTTTTGGTAGCGGGAGGGCCTTCCATGAGCAGTTCTTC
TRBV29-1	TRBJ2-7	TRBD1	-	CSAMDRDEQYF	TGCAGCGCTATGGACAGGGACGAGCAGTACTTC
TRBV29-1	TRBJ1-1	TRBD1	-	CSAKSDRVVTEAFF	TGCAGCGCCAAGAGCGACAGGGTGGTCACTGAAGCTTTCTTT
TRBV19	TRBJ1-5	-	-	CASSMSNGRINQPQHF	TGTGCCAGTAGTATGTCAAACGGACGGATCAATCAGCCCCAGCATTTT
TRBV18	TRBJ2-7	-	-	CASSPPTGYGYEQYF	TGTGCCAGCTCACCACCTACAGGGTATGGCTACGAGCAGTACTTC
TRBV2	TRBJ2-2	-	-	CASRIEAVNTGELFF	TGTGCCAGCAGGATAGAGGCGGTAAACACCGGGGAGCTGTTTTTT
TRBV10-3	TRBJ2-7	TRBD2	-	CAAAGTRKDYEQYF	TGTGCCGCCGCCGGGACTAGAAAAGACTACGAGCAGTACTTC
TRBV5-1	TRBJ2-3	TRBD1	-	CASSFLLGQGSTDTQYF	TGCGCCAGCAGCTTCCTACTCGGACAGGGGAGCACAGATACGCAGTATTTT
TRBV7-9	TRBJ2-3	TRBD2	once	CASSLGLAASTDTQYF	TGTGCCAGCAGCTTAGGACTAGCGGCTAGCACAGATACGCAGTATTTT
TRBV9	TRBJ2-2	-	-	CASSIGGAGGSGELFF	TGTGCCAGCAGTATTGGCGGAGCCGGTGGATCCGGGGAGCTGTTTTTT
TRBV5-4	TRBJ1-1	-	-	CASSSGPGVLNTEAFF	TGTGCCAGCAGCTCGGGTCCGGGGGTCCTGAACACTGAAGCTTTCTTT
TRBV5-4	TRBJ2-3	-	-	CASSLGRGGSDTQYF	TGTGCCAGCAGCTTAGGTCGAGGAGGGTCAGATACGCAGTATTTT
TRBV18	TRBJ1-1	-	-	CASSPLDSLYRTEAFF	TGTGCCAGCTCACCGCTAGACAGTTTGTATCGGACTGAAGCTTTCTTT
TRBV6-5	TRBJ2-5	-	once	CASSYEGGQGTQYF	TGTGCCAGCAGTTACGAGGGGGGGCAGGGGACCCAGTACTTC
TRBV5-8	TRBJ1-1	-	-	CASSSTVTHPLVAEAFF	TGTGCCAGCAGCTCAACAGTGACACACCCGCTGGTCGCTGAAGCTTTCTTT
TRBV5-6	TRBJ1-2	-	-	CASSAEQGRRGYTF	TGTGCCAGCAGCGCCGAACAGGGTCGGCGTGGCTACACCTTC
TRBV7-3	TRBJ2-2	-	-	CASSFGGINTGELFF	TGTGCCAGCAGCTTCGGTGGGATTAACACCGGGGAGCTGTTTTTT
TRBV28	TRBJ2-1	-	-	CASSPQQDAYNEQFF	TGTGCCAGCAGCCCGCAGCAGGACGCCTACAATGAGCAGTTCTTC
TRBV4-1	TRBJ1-4	TRBD1	-	CASSQALLDRDYRRANEKLFF	TGCGCCAGCAGCCAAGCGCTTCTGGACAGGGACTATAGAAGGGCTAATGAAAAACTGTTTTTT
TRBV6-5	TRBJ1-2	-	-	CASSDQHRVDTF	TGTGCCAGCAGTGACCAACACAGGGTCGACACCTTC
TRBV7-9	TRBJ2-1	TRBD2	-	CASSPLGGRGYNEQFF	TGTGCCAGCAGCCCCCTGGGCGGGAGGGGATACAATGAGCAGTTCTTC
TRBV9	TRBJ2-7	TRBD2	-	CASAAVSGSEQYF	TGTGCCAGCGCGGCTGTTAGCGGGAGCGAGCAGTACTTC
TRBV19	TRBJ1-2	-	once	CASTPTGSRGYTF	TGTGCCAGTACCCCCACAGGGTCTAGGGGCTACACCTTC
TRBV5-4	TRBJ2-2	TRBD1	-	CASSFQGANTGELFF	TGTGCCAGCAGCTTCCAGGGGGCGAACACCGGGGAGCTGTTTTTT
TRBV5-1	TRBJ1-2	TRBD1	-	CASSSYNRDRADNYGYTF	TGCGCCAGCAGCTCATATAACCGGGACAGGGCTGATAACTATGGCTACACCTTC
TRBV28	TRBJ2-7	-	-	CASSSGTKLYEQYF	TGTGCCAGCAGTTCCGGGACAAAACTCTACGAGCAGTACTTC
TRBV29-1	TRBJ2-1	TRBD1	-	CSVEDWDRDNEQFF	TGCAGCGTTGAAGATTGGGACAGGGACAATGAGCAGTTCTTC
TRBV18	TRBJ1-1	TRBD1	once	CASSETQGVNTEAFF	TGTGCCAGCTCAGAGACACAGGGGGTAAACACTGAAGCTTTCTTT
TRBV11-3	TRBJ2-3	-	-	CASSPDGLDTQYF	TGTGCCAGCAGCCCGGATGGGCTGGATACGCAGTATTTT
TRBV28	TRBJ1-5	TRBD1	-	CASSRTSGQGSNQPQHF	TGTGCCAGCAGTCGTACAAGTGGACAGGGGTCCAATCAGCCCCAGCATTTT
TRBV7-2	TRBJ2-3	TRBD2	-	CASRSGTSGVYTDTQYF	TGTGCCAGCAGATCCGGGACTAGCGGGGTATACACAGATACGCAGTATTTT
TRBV25-1	TRBJ2-2	-	-	CASSGYWEPGELFF	TGTGCCAGCAGTGGCTACTGGGAACCCGGGGAGCTGTTTTTT
TRBV10-1	TRBJ2-7	-	-	CASNQDVAYEQYF	TGCGCCAGCAACCAGGACGTAGCCTACGAGCAGTACTTC
TRBV14	TRBJ2-1	-	-	CASSRLLGSYNEQFF	TGTGCCAGCAGCCGACTCTTGGGCTCCTACAATGAGCAGTTCTTC
TRBV11-3	TRBJ2-5	-	-	CASSLGAETQYF	TGTGCCAGCAGCTTAGGGGCAGAGACCCAGTACTTC
TRBV18	TRBJ2-5	TRBD1	-	CASSPDRARATQYF	TGTGCCAGCTCACCTGACAGGGCAAGGGCGACCCAGTACTTC
TRBV29-1	TRBJ2-2	-	-	CSVDSQGGGRTGELFF	TGCAGCGTTGACTCCCAGGGAGGGGGACGCACCGGGGAGCTGTTTTTT
TRBV7-8	TRBJ1-5	TRBD1	-	CASSQGQGVNQPQHF	TGTGCCAGCAGCCAGGGACAGGGAGTTAATCAGCCCCAGCATTTT
TRBV4-3	TRBJ2-1	TRBD2	-	CASSQGTSGRPNYNEQFF	TGCGCCAGCAGCCAAGGGACTAGCGGGAGGCCCAACTACAATGAGCAGTTCTTC
TRBV5-4	TRBJ2-3	TRBD2	-	CASSRGGQAPDTQYF	TGTGCCAGCAGCCGGGGGGGGCAGGCGCCCGATACGCAGTATTTT
TRBV28	TRBJ2-1	TRBD2	-	CASRSILGLAGVNEQFF	TGTGCCAGCAGATCGATATTGGGACTAGCGGGAGTCAATGAGCAGTTCTTC
TRBV19	TRBJ1-5	-	once	CASRGAQGVYSNQPQHF	TGTGCCAGTAGGGGGGCTCAAGGAGTTTATAGCAATCAGCCCCAGCATTTT
TRBV5-1	TRBJ2-5	-	-	CASSLTAGAGETQYF	TGCGCCAGCAGCTTAACCGCCGGGGCTGGGGAGACCCAGTACTTC
TRBV4-1	TRBJ1-1	-	-	CASSHPGGRTEAFF	TGCGCCAGCAGCCACCCTGGCGGGAGAACTGAAGCTTTCTTT
TRBV4-1	TRBJ2-1	-	-	CASSQGEQVYNEQFF	TGCGCCAGCAGCCAAGGGGAACAGGTCTACAATGAGCAGTTCTTC
TRBV6-1	TRBJ1-1	-	-	CASSGLQSIYTEAFF	TGTGCCAGCAGTGGACTGCAGAGTATCTACACTGAAGCTTTCTTT
TRBV29-1	TRBJ1-2	TRBD1	-	CSGRQGGGYTF	TGCAGCGGTAGACAGGGCGGTGGCTACACCTTC
TRBV6-6	TRBJ1-5	-	-	CASTTQSGSNQPQHF	TGTGCCAGCACTACACAGTCCGGGAGTAATCAGCCCCAGCATTTT